This TCR beta chain was recorded in a study of cytomegalovirus exposure and HLA in healthy donors. In the study overall: Ancestry clustering placed around four fifths of around 400 genotyped donors in the Caucasian-associated cluster. General study results and limits: Highly shared sequence variants in one cluster were likely a sequencing artifact.

Comments on this clone: The target antigen is unknown.

Primers: 60 Vbeta forward and 13 Jbeta reverse. TCRdb's copy holds only in-frame clones and misses some; the assay was immunoSEQ multiplex PCR. The repertoire holds 30,000 to 40,000 clones, 84% seen once, with about 4% in the top ten. The CDR3 has 15 residues. The germline V gene encodes CDR1 MGHRA and CDR2 YSYEKL. The V gene end was trimmed by 1 base and the J gene end by 6 bases; junction bases not matched to a gene: 5. This sequence joins TRBV4-1 and TRBJ2-2; 7 bases are shared with TRBD1. This sequence originates from a young woman in good health and CMV-seronegative. Specimen: PBMCs. CDR3: CASSQVGTGAGELFF. CDR3 coding DNA: TGCGCCAGCAGCCAAGTCGGCACAGGGGCCGGGGAGCTGTTTTTT.